This is a list of T cell receptor beta chains from one sample in a study of blood T cell repertoires in COVID-19. Libraries were prepared by immunoSEQ multiplex PCR; TCRdb keeps only in-frame clonotypes and omits some of them. The table has roughly 200,000 clones, 88% seen once. Sequencing was done on a sample of peripheral blood. These receptors originate from a man aged 18 to 30 with active or convalescent COVID-19. Both conserved end residues are part of each CDR3. A D gene is named only where the DNA matches it firmly. A row's size may be missing; if present it is once, few, many or a size class.

TRBV6-6,.,TRBJ2-3,.,TGTGCCAGCAGTTACTCGGGCGCGGATACGCAGTATTTT,CASSYSGADTQYF
TRBV2,TRBD1,TRBJ2-6,.,TGTGCCGGGACAGGCCACTCTGGGGCCAACGTCCTGACTTTC,CAGTGHSGANVLTF
TRBV3-1/TRBV3-2,TRBD2,TRBJ2-2,.,TGTGCCAGCAGCCAGCTAGCGGGATCCACCGGGGAGCTGTTTTTT,CASSQLAGSTGELFF
TRBV4-2,TRBD2,TRBJ2-2,.,TGTGCCAGCAGCCAACCTTACTTTAGCGGGGGCAACACCGGGGAGCTGTTTTTT,CASSQPYFSGGNTGELFF
TRBV27,TRBD1,TRBJ1-5,.,TGTGCCAGCAGTGTGGGGACAGCTAGCAATCAGCCCCAGCATTTT,CASSVGTASNQPQHF
TRBV6-2/TRBV6-3,TRBD1,TRBJ1-1,once,TGTGCCAGCAGTTACTCCGGGACAGGGAACACTGAAGCTTTCTTT,CASSYSGTGNTEAFF
TRBV5-1,TRBD2,TRBJ2-3,.,TGCGCCAGCAGCTTGGTGGCTAGCGGAGATACGCAGTATTTT,CASSLVASGDTQYF
TRBV5-6,TRBD1,TRBJ2-5,.,TGTGCCAGCAGCCCGGGACAGGGCTGGGAGACCCAGTACTTC,CASSPGQGWETQYF
TRBV6-5,.,TRBJ2-6,once,TGTGCCAGCAATATGTTGTCTGGGGCCAACGTCCTGACTTTC,CASNMLSGANVLTF
TRBV5-4,TRBD2,TRBJ2-1,.,TGTGCCAGCAGCTTAAGGACTAGCGGCCCTGGGGATGAGCAGTTCTTC,CASSLRTSGPGDEQFF
TRBV27,TRBD1,TRBJ1-6,.,TGTGCCAGCGGGACAGGGAATAATTCACCCCTCCACTTT,CASGTGNNSPLHF
TRBV21-1,.,TRBJ1-5,.,TGTGCCAGCAGCCGCCATCCTCGGGACATCGATCAGCCCCAGCATTTT,CASSRHPRDIDQPQHF
TRBV10-3,TRBD1,TRBJ1-5,.,TGTGCCATCAAAAGGGACAGGGCCTTGGGCAATCAGCCCCAGCATTTT,CAIKRDRALGNQPQHF
TRBV7-2,TRBD1,TRBJ1-5,.,TGTGCCAGCAGCCCGGACAGGGGGAATCAGCCCCAGCATTTT,CASSPDRGNQPQHF
TRBV7-2,.,TRBJ2-1,.,TGTGCCAGCAGTAAGAACTACGAGCAGTTCTTC,CASSKNYEQFF
TRBV9,TRBD1,TRBJ2-2,.,TGTGCCAGCAGCGTAGGGCAGGGGGACACCGGGGAGCTGTTTTTT,CASSVGQGDTGELFF
TRBV12-3/TRBV12-4,.,TRBJ2-3,.,TGTGCCAGCAGTCCACCACTAACAGATACGCAGTATTTT,CASSPPLTDTQYF
TRBV6-6,.,TRBJ1-2,.,TGTGCCAGCAGTTACCCGTCGGGGTATGGCTACACCTTC,CASSYPSGYGYTF
TRBV6-1,.,TRBJ1-4,.,TGTGCCAGCAGTGAGGAGCGAGGGGAAAAACTGTTTTTT,CASSEERGEKLFF
TRBV27,.,TRBJ1-6,once,TGTGCCAGCAGTCTCCTCGGCCAGGGAGGTTCTACTTCACCCCTCCACTTT,CASSLLGQGGSTSPLHF
TRBV7-3,.,TRBJ2-1,.,TGTGCCAGCAGCTTCCTCGGGCGGAGGGGCCGGGATGAGCAGTTCTTC,CASSFLGRRGRDEQFF
TRBV11-2,TRBD2,TRBJ2-1,.,TGTGCCAGCAGCTTCATGGGGGGGAGTTACAATGAGCAGTTCTTC,CASSFMGGSYNEQFF
TRBV19,.,TRBJ2-2,.,TGTGCCAGTAGGCGCCGGGGGACGACCGGGGAGCTGTTTTTT,CASRRRGTTGELFF
TRBV5-1,.,TRBJ2-7,.,TGCGCCAGCAGCTTGGGGAGCTCCTACGAGCAGTACTTC,CASSLGSSYEQYF
TRBV4-1,TRBD2,TRBJ2-1,.,TGCGCCAGCAGCCACCAGACTAGCGGGGGGGGATACAATGAGCAGTTCTTC,CASSHQTSGGGYNEQFF
TRBV30,.,TRBJ2-6,.,TGTGCCTGGAGCGGACAGTGGCGGGCCAACGTCCTGACTTTC,CAWSGQWRANVLTF
TRBV3-1/TRBV3-2,.,TRBJ2-5,.,TGTGCCAGCAGCCAAGGTCAGGGGACCCAGTACTTC,CASSQGQGTQYF
TRBV7-9,TRBD1,TRBJ1-5,.,TGTGCCAGCAGCTCCGGGACAGAAAACAATCAGCCCCAGCATTTT,CASSSGTENNQPQHF
TRBV6-2/TRBV6-3,.,TRBJ1-1,.,TGTGCCAGCAGTTACGGGTTTTTGAGGGACACTGAAGCTTTCTTT,CASSYGFLRDTEAFF
TRBV25-1,.,TRBJ2-1,.,TGTGCCAGCAAGGGACAAACTAACTACAATGAGCAGTTCTTC,CASKGQTNYNEQFF
TRBV4-1,TRBD1,TRBJ2-2,.,TGCGCCAGCAGCCCGGACAGGAGACAGACCGGGGAGCTGTTTTTT,CASSPDRRQTGELFF
TRBV3-1/TRBV3-2,.,TRBJ1-4,.,TGTGCCAGCAGCCCCGCCCTGGGGCAGATTAATGAAAAACTGTTTTTT,CASSPALGQINEKLFF
TRBV6-5,TRBD1,TRBJ1-1,.,TGTGCCAGCAGTTACCTTCAGGGGGCAGGCACTGAAGCTTTCTTT,CASSYLQGAGTEAFF
TRBV5-4,.,TRBJ1-1,.,TGTGCCAGCAGCCCCAGGGTTGGCTACCCTGAAGCTTTCTTT,CASSPRVGYPEAFF
TRBV5-8,TRBD2,TRBJ2-2,.,TGTGCCAGCAGCTTGGGAGCAGCGGGATGGACCGGGGAGCTGTTTTTT,CASSLGAAGWTGELFF
TRBV7-2,TRBD1,TRBJ1-2,.,TGTGCCAGCAGCTTACCGGACAGGTTCCGCTACACCTTC,CASSLPDRFRYTF
TRBV4-1,.,TRBJ1-1,.,TGCGCCAGCAGCCAAGATCGGGGTGAAGCTTTCTTT,CASSQDRGEAFF
TRBV19,TRBD2,TRBJ2-5,.,TGTGCCAGTAGTATCGGAGGCGGGAGGGAAGAGACCCAGTACTTC,CASSIGGGREETQYF
TRBV2,TRBD1,TRBJ1-2,few,TGTGCCAGCAGTCTCGGGACAGATTATGGCTACACCTTC,CASSLGTDYGYTF
TRBV7-6,.,TRBJ1-5,.,TGTGCCAGCAGCTTATCAGGCCTTGATAGCAATCAGCCCCAGCATTTT,CASSLSGLDSNQPQHF
TRBV19,.,TRBJ2-7,.,TGTGCCAGTAGTATAAAGGGGGAGGGCCGGTACGAGCAGTACTTC,CASSIKGEGRYEQYF
TRBV7-3,TRBD1,TRBJ1-2,.,TGTGCCAGCAGCTCCGGACAGGGAAACTATGGCTACACCTTC,CASSSGQGNYGYTF
TRBV27,TRBD1,TRBJ1-1,.,TGTGCCAGCAGCTGGACCGGGACAGGGGAAGCTTTCTTT,CASSWTGTGEAFF
TRBV7-9,TRBD1,TRBJ1-5,.,TGTGCCAGCAGCTTAGGGACAGGGGATTTAGGCAATCAGCCCCAGCATTTT,CASSLGTGDLGNQPQHF
TRBV12-3/TRBV12-4,.,TRBJ1-2,few,TGTGCCAGCAGTTACAGGGCCTATGGCTACACCTTC,CASSYRAYGYTF
TRBV19,TRBD1,TRBJ2-2,few,TGTGCCAGTAGTATACAGGGGGCTACCGGGGAGCTGTTTTTT,CASSIQGATGELFF
TRBV7-2,.,TRBJ2-5,.,TGTGCCAGCAGCTTTGGGAGCAGCCAAGAGACCCAGTACTTC,CASSFGSSQETQYF
TRBV5-1,.,TRBJ2-1,.,TGCGCCAGCAGCTTGCGGGATGAGCAGTTCTTC,CASSLRDEQFF